This T cell receptor (beta chain) was identified during a study of T cell responses to AZD1222 COVID-19 vaccine. The table lists this clone with a few counts. The CDR3 length is 18 residues. Trimming took off 4 bases at V and 2 bases at J, with 22 bases between the two ends. In germline, CDR1 is SGDLS, CDR2 YYNGEE. Using immunoSEQ multiplex PCR, the repertoire was profiled, and TCRdb retains in-frame clones only, with some absent. The sample lists tens of thousands of clones, 85% to 90% occurring once. The genes are TRBV9 and TRBJ1-5; TRBD1 is a possible D gene (5 bases). The clonotype was recovered from an adult who received the AZD1222 COVID-19 vaccine. This sample comprised peripheral blood, obtained 28 days after the second AZD1222 dose. The CDR3 bases are TGTGCCAGCAGCCCAATCCGGGGGAGGGCGCGTCGCAATCAGCCCCAGCATTTT. Encoded protein: CASSPIRGRARRNQPQHF.